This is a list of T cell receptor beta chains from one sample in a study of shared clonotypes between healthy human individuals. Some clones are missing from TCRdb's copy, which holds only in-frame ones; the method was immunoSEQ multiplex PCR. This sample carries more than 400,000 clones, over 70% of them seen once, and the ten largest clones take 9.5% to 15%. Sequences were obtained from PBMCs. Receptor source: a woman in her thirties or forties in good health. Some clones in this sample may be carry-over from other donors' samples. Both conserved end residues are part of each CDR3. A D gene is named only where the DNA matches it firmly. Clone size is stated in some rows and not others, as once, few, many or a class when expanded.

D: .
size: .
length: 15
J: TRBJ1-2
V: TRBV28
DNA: TGTGCCAGCAGTGTAACCGCCGGCCGGGAAGGGGGCTACACCTTC
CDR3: CASSVTAGREGGYTF

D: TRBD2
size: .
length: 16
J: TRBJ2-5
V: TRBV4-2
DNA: TGTGCCAGCAGCCAGGAGGGTAGCGGGAGGGGGGAGACCCAGTACTTC
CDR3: CASSQEGSGRGETQYF

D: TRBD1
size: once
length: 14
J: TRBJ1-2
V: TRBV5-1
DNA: TGCGCCAGCAGCTTGCGGGACAGCACCTATGGCTACACCTTC
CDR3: CASSLRDSTYGYTF

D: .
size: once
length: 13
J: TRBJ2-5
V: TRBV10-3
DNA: TGTGCCATCAGTGCCCCGGGGGATGAGACCCAGTACTTC
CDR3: CAISAPGDETQYF

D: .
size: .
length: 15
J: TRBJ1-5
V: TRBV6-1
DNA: TGTGCCAGCAGTGAAGGCGCAGATGAGGGTCAGCCCCAGCATTTT
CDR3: CASSEGADEGQPQHF

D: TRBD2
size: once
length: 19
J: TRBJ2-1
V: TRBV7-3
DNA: TGTGCCAGCAGCTTAATGCTAGCGGGAGGCGTCGAGCCATACAATGAGCAGTTCTTC
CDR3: CASSLMLAGGVEPYNEQFF

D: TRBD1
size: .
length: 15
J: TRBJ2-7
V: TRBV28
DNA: TGTGCCAGCAGAAACTGGGGGCAGGGGGCAAACGAGCAGTACTTC
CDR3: CASRNWGQGANEQYF

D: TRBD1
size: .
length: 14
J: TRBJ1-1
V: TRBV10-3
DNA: TGTGCCATCCAATCACAGGGGGCTCACACTGAAGCTTTCTTT
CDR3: CAIQSQGAHTEAFF

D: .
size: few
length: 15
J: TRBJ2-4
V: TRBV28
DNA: TGTGCCAGCAGTCTCCAGGGTCTAGCCAAAAACATTCAGTACTTC
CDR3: CASSLQGLAKNIQYF

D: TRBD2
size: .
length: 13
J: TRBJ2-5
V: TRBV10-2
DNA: TGCGCCAGCGGGGAGGGCCCGCTAGAGACCCAGTACTTC
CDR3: CASGEGPLETQYF

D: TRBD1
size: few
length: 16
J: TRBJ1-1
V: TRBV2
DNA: TGTGCCAGCAGTGAAAGAGGGCAGGGGGAGTTCACTGAAGCTTTCTTT
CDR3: CASSERGQGEFTEAFF

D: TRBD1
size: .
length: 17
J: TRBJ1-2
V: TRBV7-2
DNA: TGTGCCAGCAGCTTAGGTCCAGGGGGATCAGGGCTCTATGGCTACACCTTC
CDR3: CASSLGPGGSGLYGYTF

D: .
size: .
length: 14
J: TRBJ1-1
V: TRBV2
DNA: TGTGCCAGCAGTGGGGTACAGGGACGCACTGAAGCTTTCTTT
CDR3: CASSGVQGRTEAFF

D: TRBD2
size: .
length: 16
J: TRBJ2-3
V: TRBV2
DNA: TGTGCCAGCAGTCCCGGGACTAGCGGGAGGTCAGATACGCAGTATTTT
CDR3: CASSPGTSGRSDTQYF

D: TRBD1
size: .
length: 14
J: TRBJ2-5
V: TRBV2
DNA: TGTGCCAGCGGACAGGGGGCGGGGCAAGAGACCCAGTACTTC
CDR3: CASGQGAGQETQYF

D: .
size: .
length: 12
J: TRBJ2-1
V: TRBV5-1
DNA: TGCGCCAGCAGCGTTCAGGGGAACGAGCAGTTCTTC
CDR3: CASSVQGNEQFF

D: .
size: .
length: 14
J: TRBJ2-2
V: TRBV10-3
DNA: TGTGCCATCAGTACACCGTTAGGGACCGGGGAGCTGTTTTTT
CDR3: CAISTPLGTGELFF

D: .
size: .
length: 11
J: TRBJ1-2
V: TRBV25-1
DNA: TGTGCCAGCAGCCACAGGGAAGGCTACACCTTC
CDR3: CASSHREGYTF